This TCR beta chain was observed in a study of T-cell memory formation after mild COVID-19. Study-level findings and limits: Researchers report contracting CD4+ clones mostly in CM and EM, with CD8+ clones in EMRA. That cross-reactive memory joined was suggested by some responding clones appearing in pre-infection memory.

As for this clonotype: Its specificity is unknown.

V was pared by 5 bases and J by 4 bases, with 14 bases between. The CDR3 has 14 residues. Germline assignment: CDR1 MDHEN and CDR2 SYDVKM. TCRdb called the 5' RACE reads again in MiXCR, with one record for every CDR3 protein. The sample holds 250,000 to 300,000 distinct CDR3 sequences, over 15% seen once. The genes are TRBV28 and TRBJ1-2; D unresolved. Sequencing was done on a sample of PBMCs or a T cell subset sorted from them (not recorded which). The source of this sequence is a man between 18 and 29 years old who had mild COVID-19 (a few samples of this study predate the infection). Cell type and time point are not known. CDR3 bases: TGTGCCAGCAGTGGAGCTACGTCGGGCTATGGCTACACCTTC. Protein product: CASSGATSGYGYTF.